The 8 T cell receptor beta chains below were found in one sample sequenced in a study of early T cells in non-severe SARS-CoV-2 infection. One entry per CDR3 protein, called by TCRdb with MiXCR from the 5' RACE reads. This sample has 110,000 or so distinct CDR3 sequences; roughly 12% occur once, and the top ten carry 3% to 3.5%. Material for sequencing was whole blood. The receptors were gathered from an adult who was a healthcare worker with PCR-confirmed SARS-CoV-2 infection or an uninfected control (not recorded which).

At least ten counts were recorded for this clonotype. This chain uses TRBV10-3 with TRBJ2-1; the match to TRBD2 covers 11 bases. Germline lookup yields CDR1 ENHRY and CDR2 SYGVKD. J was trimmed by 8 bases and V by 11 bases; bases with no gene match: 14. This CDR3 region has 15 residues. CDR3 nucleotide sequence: TGTGCCGCATTTAGCGGGAGGGCTGGAAAGGATGAGCAGTTCTTC. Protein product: CAAFSGRAGKDEQFF.

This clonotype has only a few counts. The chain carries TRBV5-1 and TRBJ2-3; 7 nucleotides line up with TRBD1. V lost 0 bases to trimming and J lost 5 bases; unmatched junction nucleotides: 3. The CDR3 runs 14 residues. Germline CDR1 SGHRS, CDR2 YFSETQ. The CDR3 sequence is CASSLDRGVDTQYF. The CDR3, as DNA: TGCGCCAGCAGCTTGGACAGGGGTGTAGATACGCAGTATTTT.

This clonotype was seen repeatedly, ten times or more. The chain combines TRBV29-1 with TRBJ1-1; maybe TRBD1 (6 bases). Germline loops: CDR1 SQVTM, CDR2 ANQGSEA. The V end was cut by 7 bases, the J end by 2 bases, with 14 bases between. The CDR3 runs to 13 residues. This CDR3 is CSAGHGINTEAFF. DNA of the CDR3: TGCAGCGCGGGACACGGGATAAACACTGAAGCTTTCTTT.

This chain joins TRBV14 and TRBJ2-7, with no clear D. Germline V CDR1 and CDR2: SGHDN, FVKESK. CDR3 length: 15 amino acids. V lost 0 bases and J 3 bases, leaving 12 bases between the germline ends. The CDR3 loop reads CASSQDRSLVYEQYF. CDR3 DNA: TGTGCCAGCAGCCAAGATCGGAGTCTCGTCTACGAGCAGTACTTC.

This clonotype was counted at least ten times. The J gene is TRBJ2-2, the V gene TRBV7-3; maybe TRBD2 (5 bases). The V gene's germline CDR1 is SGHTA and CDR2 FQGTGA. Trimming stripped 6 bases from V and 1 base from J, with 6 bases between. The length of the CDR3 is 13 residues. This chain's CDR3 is CASRSGNTGELFF. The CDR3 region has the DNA TGTGCCAGCAGGAGCGGGAACACCGGGGAGCTGTTTTTT.

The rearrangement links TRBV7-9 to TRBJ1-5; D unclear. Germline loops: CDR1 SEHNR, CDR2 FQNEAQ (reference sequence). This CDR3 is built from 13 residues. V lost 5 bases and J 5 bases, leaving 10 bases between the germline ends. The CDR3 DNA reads TGTGCCAGCAGCGCATACAAGGATCAGCCCCAGCATTTT. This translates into CASSAYKDQPQHF. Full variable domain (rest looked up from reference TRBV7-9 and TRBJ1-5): DTGVSQNPRHKITKRGQNVTFRCDPISEHNRLYWYRQTLGQGPEFLTYFQNEAQLEKSRLLSDRFSAERPKGSFSTLEIQRTEQGDSAMYLCASSAYKDQPQHFGDGTRLSIL.

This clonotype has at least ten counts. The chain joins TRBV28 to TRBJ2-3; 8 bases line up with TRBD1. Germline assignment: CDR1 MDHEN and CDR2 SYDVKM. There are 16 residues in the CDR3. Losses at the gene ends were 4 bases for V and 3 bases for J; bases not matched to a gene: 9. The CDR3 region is CASSSSQGARTDTQYF. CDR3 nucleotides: TGTGCCAGCAGTTCATCCCAGGGGGCGAGGACAGATACGCAGTATTTT.

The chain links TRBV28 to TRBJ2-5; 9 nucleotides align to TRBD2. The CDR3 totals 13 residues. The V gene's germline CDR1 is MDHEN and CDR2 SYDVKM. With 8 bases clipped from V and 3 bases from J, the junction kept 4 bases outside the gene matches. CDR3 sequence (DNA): TGTGCCAGCGGCGGGGGGGCGGAAGAGACCCAGTACTTC. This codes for CASGGGAEETQYF.